This note documents a single T cell receptor (gamma chain) sequence. This clone appeared a few times. Its target antigen remains unknown. No base-level quality is on record; no much larger clone is a single base apart. The same CDR3 arises from other DNA sequences in this sample as well. This sample is part of a study of intestinal T cells in coeliac disease (TCRdb year 2020). General notes on the study: In the TRG cohort, the mean age of coeliac patients was around 17 years compared with approximately 57 years for controls, so the coeliac patients were much younger than the controls. Duodenal biopsies from approximately 11 coeliac disease patients and approximately 11 non-coeliac controls were included in the TCR-delta (TRD) cohort. A second, larger TCR-gamma (TRG) cohort comprised duodenal biopsies from roughly 31 coeliac disease patients and some 20 non-coeliac controls. What the work shows at the level of the full study, not this receptor alone: Age was significantly different between the coeliac and control groups, but splitting the analysis by age did not give a significant classification. FFPE-derived DNA was found to be relatively degraded, and loss of a proportion of TCR sequences in each sample was likely caused by this degradation. All 20 or so biopsies in training were correctly classified by TRD kmer-based clustering, and a leave-one-out accuracy of roughly 91% was reported. It was not possible to tell repeated CDR3 amino acid sequences apart from PCR duplicates. Clustering based on TRG put 51 of 54 biopsies (approximately 94%) in the right class, and the reported leave-one-out accuracy was roughly 90%.

The method was multiplex PCR. The data were produced on an Ion Torrent PGM. TRG repertoires were amplified from about 200 ng of biopsy DNA with the LymphoTrack kit, in which Illumina adapters are carried by the primers. TRG amplicons were cleaned up with AMPure XP beads, measured on a 2100 Bioanalyzer, and combined in equimolar amounts. TRG libraries were sequenced on an Ion PGM instrument. The published analysis was carried out like this. Using FastX, any read was removed if more than 10% of its nucleotides had quality scores below the third quartile calculated per patient. Reads were aligned with IMGT/HighV-QUEST to assign V, D and J genes, identify CDR3 regions and assess functionality. Sequences were converted to amino acids, and every sequence predicted to be non-functional was removed. CDR3s were split into kmers with and without positional annotation, PCA was performed on kmer frequencies, and samples were clustered using all 1023 combinations of PCs 1-10. Leave-one-out cross-validation was used to validate the classification, with parameters re-optimised on the remaining samples in each round. Shannon diversity was computed with the vegan R package from repeated random subsamples equal to the lowest read count. For TCRdb, the public reads were processed anew by CATT, and duplicate DNA sequences were folded into one row. The V and J calls reflect TCRdb's pipeline rather than the authors' work. Recorded for this sample are roughly 300 gamma-chain clones; around 48% of them occurred a single time. The top ten hold about 60% of the sample.

Genomic DNA was extracted with the QIAamp DNA FFPE tissue kit from ten 5-um FFPE scrolls per case. To test whether coeliac disease could be classified from the TCR repertoire, the study used duodenal biopsies that were formalin-fixed paraffin-embedded, fully anonymised, and surplus to diagnostic needs. The controls had upper endoscopy for reflux, dyspepsia or gastritis, and there was no clinical or histological suspicion of coeliac disease in any of the controls. Trimming takes 3 bases off V and 2 bases off J; junction bases not matched to a gene: 6. The CDR3 measures 15 amino acids from cysteine to phenylalanine. Here the CDR3 DNA is all that survives: 45 bases in frame from base 1. CDR1 and CDR2 are drawn from the germline V gene: EGSNGY, YDSYNSKV.

The TCR was taken from a human donor who served as a control with a normal duodenal biopsy, not a healthy volunteer. The specimen sequenced was a duodenal biopsy. The chain was built from TRGV2 and TRGJP2. The sequenced DNA is TGTGCCACCTGGGACCCCGGGAGTAGTGATTGGATCAAGACGTTT. This gives the protein CATWDPGSSDWIKTF.